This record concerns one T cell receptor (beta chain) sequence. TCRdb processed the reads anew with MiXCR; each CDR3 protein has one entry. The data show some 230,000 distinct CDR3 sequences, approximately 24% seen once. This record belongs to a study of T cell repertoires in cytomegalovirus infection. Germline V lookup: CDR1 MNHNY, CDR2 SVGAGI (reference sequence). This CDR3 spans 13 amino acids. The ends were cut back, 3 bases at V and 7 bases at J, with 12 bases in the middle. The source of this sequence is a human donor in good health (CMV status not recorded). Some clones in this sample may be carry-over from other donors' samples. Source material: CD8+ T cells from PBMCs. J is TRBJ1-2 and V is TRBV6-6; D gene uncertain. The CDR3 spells CASSYMEGPGYTF. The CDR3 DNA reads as TGTGCCAGCAGTTATATGGAGGGCCCTGGCTACACCTTC.